This T cell receptor (beta chain) was profiled in a study of shared clonotypes between healthy human individuals. CD8 cells classed as naive were CD45RO-negative and positively selected for CCR7, excluding terminally differentiated effector memory CD45RA+ cells. TCRdb keeps only in-frame clones here, not all; method: immunoSEQ multiplex PCR. The data contain approximately 650,000 clones, around 95% of them singletons. Study outcomes and limitations: Genetic and exposure-history diversity was limited by the few donors.

Germline V gene lookup returns CDR1 LNHNV and CDR2 YYDKDF (reference sequence). The CDR3 has 14 amino acids. V lost 2 bases to trimming and J lost 4 bases, with 10 bases between them. Note on this clone: Its antigen is unknown.

Material: naive CD8+ T cells sorted from blood. The TCR sequence derives from a woman aged 25 to 39 in good health. This chain connects TRBV15 to TRBJ2-3; D tentatively fits TRBD1 or TRBD2 (5 bases each). CDR3 in amino acids: CATSRLPGPDTQYF. In DNA, the CDR3 is TGTGCCACCAGCAGACTTCCGGGACCAGATACGCAGTATTTT.